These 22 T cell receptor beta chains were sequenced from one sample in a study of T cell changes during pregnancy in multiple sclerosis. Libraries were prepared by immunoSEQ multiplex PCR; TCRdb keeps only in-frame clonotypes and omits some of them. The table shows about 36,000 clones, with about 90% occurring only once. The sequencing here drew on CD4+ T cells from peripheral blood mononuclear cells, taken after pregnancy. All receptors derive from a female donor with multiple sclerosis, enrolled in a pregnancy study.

The CDR3 sequence: CSVVPSGTALNTEAFF. The CDR3 DNA reads as TGCAGCGTTGTCCCATCCGGGACAGCTCTGAACACTGAAGCTTTCTTT. The J gene is TRBJ1-1, the V gene TRBV29-1; TRBD1 aligns across 7 bases. Trimming took 4 bases from V and 0 from J; bases not matched to a gene: 11. This CDR3 contains 16 residues. Germline lookup yields CDR1 SQVTM and CDR2 ANQGSEA.

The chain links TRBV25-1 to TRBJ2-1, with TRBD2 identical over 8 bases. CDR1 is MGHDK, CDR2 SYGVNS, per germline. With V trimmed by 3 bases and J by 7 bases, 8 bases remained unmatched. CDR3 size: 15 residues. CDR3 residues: CASSENGRAWNEQFF. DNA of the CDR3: TGTGCCAGCAGTGAGAACGGGAGGGCCTGGAATGAGCAGTTCTTC.

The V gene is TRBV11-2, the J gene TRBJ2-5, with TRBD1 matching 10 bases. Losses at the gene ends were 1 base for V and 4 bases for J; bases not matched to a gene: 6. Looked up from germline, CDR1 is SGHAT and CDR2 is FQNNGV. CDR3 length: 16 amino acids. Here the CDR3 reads CASSLGVDRGRETQYF. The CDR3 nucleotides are TGTGCCAGCAGCTTAGGGGTTGACAGGGGGCGAGAGACCCAGTACTTC.

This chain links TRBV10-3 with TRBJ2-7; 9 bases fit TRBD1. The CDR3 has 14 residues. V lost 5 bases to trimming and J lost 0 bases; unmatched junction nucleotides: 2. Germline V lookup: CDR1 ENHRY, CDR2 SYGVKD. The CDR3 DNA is TGTGCCATCAGTAGGGACAGGGACTCCTACGAGCAGTACTTC. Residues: CAISRDRDSYEQYF.

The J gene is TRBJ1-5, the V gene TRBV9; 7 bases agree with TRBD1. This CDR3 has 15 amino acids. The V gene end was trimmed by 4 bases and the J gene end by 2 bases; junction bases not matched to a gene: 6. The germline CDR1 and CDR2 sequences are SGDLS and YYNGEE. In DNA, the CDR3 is TGTGCCAGCAGCCCCGAGGGACAGCGCAATCAGCCCCAGCATTTT. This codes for CASSPEGQRNQPQHF.

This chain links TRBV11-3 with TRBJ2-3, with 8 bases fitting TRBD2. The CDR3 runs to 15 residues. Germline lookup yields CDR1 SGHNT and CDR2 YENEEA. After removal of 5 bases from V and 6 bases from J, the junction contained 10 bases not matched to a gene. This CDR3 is CASSPDGGAGDTQYF. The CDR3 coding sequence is TGTGCCAGCAGCCCGGACGGGGGGGCGGGTGATACGCAGTATTTT. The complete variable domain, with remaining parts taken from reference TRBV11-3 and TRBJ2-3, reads EAGVVQSPRYKIIEKKQPVAFWCNPISGHNTLYWYLQNLGQGPELLIRYENEEAVDDSQLPKDRFSAERLKGVDSTLKIQPAELGDSAVYLCASSPDGGAGDTQYFGPGTRLTVL.

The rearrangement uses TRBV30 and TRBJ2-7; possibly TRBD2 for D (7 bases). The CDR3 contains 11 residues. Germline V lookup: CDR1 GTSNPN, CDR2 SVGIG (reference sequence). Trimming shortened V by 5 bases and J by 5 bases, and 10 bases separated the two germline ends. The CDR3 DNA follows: TGTGCCTGGGGGAGGGGGGACGAGCAGTACTTC. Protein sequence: CAWGRGDEQYF.

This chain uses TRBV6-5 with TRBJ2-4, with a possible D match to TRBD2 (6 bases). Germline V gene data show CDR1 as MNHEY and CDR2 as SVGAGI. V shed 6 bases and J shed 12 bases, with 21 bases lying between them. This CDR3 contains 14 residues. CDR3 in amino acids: CASRPGTFTVTQYF. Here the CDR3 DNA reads TGTGCCAGCAGACCTGGGACTTTCACTGTTACTCAGTACTTC.

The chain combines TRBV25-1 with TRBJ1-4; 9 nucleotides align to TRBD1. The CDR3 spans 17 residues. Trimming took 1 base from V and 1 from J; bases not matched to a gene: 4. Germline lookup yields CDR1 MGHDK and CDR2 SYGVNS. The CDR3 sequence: CASSESGTGKTNEKLFF. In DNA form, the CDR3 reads TGTGCCAGCAGTGAATCTGGGACAGGGAAAACTAATGAAAAACTGTTTTTT.

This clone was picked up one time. CDR3 bases: TGCGCCAGCAGCTTGGGCTTCGGGGTTAACTATGGCTACACCTTC. Its translation is CASSLGFGVNYGYTF. The rearrangement joins TRBV5-1 to TRBJ1-2, with D unclear. In germline, CDR1 is SGHRS, CDR2 YFSETQ. This CDR3 region has 15 residues. Trimming left V 0 bases short and J 1 base short, with 10 bases between.

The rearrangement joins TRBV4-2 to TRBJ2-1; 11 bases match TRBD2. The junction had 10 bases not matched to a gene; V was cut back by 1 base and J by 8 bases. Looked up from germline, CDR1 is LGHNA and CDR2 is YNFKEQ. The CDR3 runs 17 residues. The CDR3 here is CASSQAPRTSGRDEQFF. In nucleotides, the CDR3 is TGTGCCAGCAGCCAAGCCCCTCGAACTAGCGGGAGAGATGAGCAGTTCTTC.

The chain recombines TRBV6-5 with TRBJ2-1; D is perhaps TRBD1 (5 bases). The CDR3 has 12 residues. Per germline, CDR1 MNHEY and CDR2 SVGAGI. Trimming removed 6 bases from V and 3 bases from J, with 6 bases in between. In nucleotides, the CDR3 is TGTGCCAGCAGCACAGGCTACAATGAGCAGTTCTTC. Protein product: CASSTGYNEQFF.

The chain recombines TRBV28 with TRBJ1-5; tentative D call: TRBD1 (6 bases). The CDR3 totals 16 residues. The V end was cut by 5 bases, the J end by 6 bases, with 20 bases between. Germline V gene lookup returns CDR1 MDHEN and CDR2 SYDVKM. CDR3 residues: CASSLTLGQGSQPQHF. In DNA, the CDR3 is TGTGCCAGCAGTCTCACCTTGGGACAAGGAAGTCAGCCCCAGCATTTT.

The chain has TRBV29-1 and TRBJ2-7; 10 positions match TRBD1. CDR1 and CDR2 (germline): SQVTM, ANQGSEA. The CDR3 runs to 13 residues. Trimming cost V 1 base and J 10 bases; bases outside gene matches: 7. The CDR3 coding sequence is TGCAGCGTTGAAGGGACAGGGGGGAAAAGCCAGTACTTC. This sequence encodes CSVEGTGGKSQYF.

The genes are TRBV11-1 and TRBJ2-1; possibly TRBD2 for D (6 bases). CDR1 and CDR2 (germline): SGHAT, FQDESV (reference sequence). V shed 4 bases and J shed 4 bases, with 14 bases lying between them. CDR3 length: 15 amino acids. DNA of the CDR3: TGTGCCAGCAGCTCCCTCATGCGGGGTTACAATGAGCAGTTCTTC. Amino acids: CASSSLMRGYNEQFF.

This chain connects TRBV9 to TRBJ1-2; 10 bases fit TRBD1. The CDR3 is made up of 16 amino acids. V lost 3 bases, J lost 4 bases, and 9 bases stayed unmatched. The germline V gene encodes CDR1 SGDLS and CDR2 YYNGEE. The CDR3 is CASSARDRGAGYGYTF. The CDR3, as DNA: TGTGCCAGCAGCGCCCGGGACAGGGGCGCGGGCTATGGCTACACCTTC.

CDR3 DNA sequence: TGTGCCAGCAAGGGACAGGGAAACACTGAAGCTTTCTTT. It is translated as CASKGQGNTEAFF. The chain has TRBV2 and TRBJ1-1; 9 nucleotides line up with TRBD1. CDR1 and CDR2 (germline): SNHLY, FYNNEI. The CDR3 runs 13 residues. The V and J ends lost 7 bases and 2 bases, in that order; junction bases with no gene match: 2. Full variable domain (missing parts from reference TRBV2 and TRBJ1-1): EPEVTQTPSHQVTQMGQEVILRCVPISNHLYFYWYRQILGQKVEFLVSFYNNEISEKSEIFDDQFSVERPDGSNFTLKIRSTKLEDSAMYFCASKGQGNTEAFFGQGTRLTVV.

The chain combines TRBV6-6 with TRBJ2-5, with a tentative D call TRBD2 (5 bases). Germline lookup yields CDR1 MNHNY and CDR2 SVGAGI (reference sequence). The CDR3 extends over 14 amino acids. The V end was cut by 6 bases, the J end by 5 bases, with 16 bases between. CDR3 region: CASRSIAPRETQYF. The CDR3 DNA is TGTGCCAGCAGATCCATAGCGCCGCGGGAGACCCAGTACTTC.

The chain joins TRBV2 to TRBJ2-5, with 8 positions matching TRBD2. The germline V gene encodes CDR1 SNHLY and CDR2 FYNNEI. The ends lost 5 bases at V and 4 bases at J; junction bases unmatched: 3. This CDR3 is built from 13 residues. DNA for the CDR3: TGTGCCAGCAGTTTTAGCGGGATAGAGACCCAGTACTTC. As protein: CASSFSGIETQYF.

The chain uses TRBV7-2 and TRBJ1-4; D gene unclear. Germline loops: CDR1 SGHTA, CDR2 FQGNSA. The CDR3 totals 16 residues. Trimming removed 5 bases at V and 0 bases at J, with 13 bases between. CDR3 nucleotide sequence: TGTGCCAGCAGCCCTAGAGCGAGGGCAACTAATGAAAAACTGTTTTTT. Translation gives CASSPRARATNEKLFF.

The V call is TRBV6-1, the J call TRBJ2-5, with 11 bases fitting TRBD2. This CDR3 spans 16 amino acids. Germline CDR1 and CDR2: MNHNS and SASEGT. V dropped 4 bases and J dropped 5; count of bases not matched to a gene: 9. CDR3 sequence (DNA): TGTGCCAGCAGTGCTGGGGCTAGCGGGGGGAAGGAGACCCAGTACTTC. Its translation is CASSAGASGGKETQYF.

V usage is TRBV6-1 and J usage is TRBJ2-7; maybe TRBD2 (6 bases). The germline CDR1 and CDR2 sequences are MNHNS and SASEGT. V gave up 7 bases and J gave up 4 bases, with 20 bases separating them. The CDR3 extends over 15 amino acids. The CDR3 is CASIMNPGSGYEQYF. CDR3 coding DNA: TGTGCCAGCATCATGAACCCAGGGAGCGGGTACGAGCAGTACTTC.